What follows is one T cell receptor beta chain and its context. Trimming removed 0 bases from V and 4 bases from J; junction bases left unmatched: 2. CDR3 length: 16 amino acids. From germline, CDR1 is MNHEY and CDR2 SVGEGT. The sample originates from a study of blood T cell repertoires in COVID-19. Study context: The samples span acute and convalescent COVID-19 from the United States, Italy and Spain. Sample material is recorded as cDNA or gDNA derived from T cells, B-cell-depleted T cells, or PBMCs.

The assay was immunoSEQ multiplex PCR, and TCRdb's table has in-frame clones only and misses some. The repertoire includes some 220,000 clones, 75% to 85% of them detected once, and roughly 5% sits in the top ten. The TCR was taken from a man aged 50 to 59 with COVID-19, enrolled during active disease. This rearrangement joins TRBV6-2 or TRBV6-3 to TRBJ1-5, with 11 nucleotides matching TRBD1. Source material: peripheral blood. The CDR3 bases are TGTGCCAGCAGTTACTCCGGGACAGGGGGGAATCAGCCCCAGCATTTT. Translating gives CASSYSGTGGNQPQHF.